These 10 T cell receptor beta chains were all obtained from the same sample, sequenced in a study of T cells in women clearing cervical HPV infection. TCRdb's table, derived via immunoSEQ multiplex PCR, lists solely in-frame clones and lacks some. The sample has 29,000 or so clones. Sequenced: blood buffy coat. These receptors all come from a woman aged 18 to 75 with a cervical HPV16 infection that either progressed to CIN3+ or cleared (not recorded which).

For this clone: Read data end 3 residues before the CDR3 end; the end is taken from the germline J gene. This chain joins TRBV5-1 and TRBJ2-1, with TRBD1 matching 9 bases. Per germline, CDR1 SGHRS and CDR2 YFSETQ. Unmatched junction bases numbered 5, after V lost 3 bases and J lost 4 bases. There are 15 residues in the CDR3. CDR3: CASSSQGAQYNEQFF. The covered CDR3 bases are TGCGCCAGCAGCTCACAGGGGGCGCAGTACAATGAG.

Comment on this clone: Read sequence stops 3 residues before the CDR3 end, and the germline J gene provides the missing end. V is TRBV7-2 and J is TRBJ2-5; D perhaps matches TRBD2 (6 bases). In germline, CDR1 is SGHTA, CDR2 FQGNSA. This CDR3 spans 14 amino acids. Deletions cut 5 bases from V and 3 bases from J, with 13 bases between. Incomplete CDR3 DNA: TGTGCCAGCAGCCCCTTCGGGGGTGAAGAGACC. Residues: CASSPFGGEET. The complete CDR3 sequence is CASSPFGGEETQYF.

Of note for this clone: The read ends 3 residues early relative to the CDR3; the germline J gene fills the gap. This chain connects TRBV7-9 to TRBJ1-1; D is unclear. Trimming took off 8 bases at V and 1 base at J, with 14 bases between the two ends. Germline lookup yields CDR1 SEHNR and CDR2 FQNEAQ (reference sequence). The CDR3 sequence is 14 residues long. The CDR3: CASSEEGRNTEAFF. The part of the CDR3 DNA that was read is TGTGCCAGCTCCGAAGAGGGCCGGAACACTGAA. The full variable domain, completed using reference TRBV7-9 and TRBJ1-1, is DTGVSQNPRHKITKRGQNVTFRCDPISEHNRLYWYRQTLGQGPEFLTYFQNEAQLEKSRLLSDRFSAERPKGSFSTLEIQRTEQGDSAMYLCASSEEGRNTEAFFGQGTRLTVV.

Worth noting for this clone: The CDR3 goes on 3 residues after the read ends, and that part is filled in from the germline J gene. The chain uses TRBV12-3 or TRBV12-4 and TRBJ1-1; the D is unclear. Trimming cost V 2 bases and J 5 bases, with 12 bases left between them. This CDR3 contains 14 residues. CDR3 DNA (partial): TGTGCCAGCAGTTTATGGCTCCGAGGGACTGAA. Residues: CASSLWLRGTE. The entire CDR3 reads CASSLWLRGTEAFF.

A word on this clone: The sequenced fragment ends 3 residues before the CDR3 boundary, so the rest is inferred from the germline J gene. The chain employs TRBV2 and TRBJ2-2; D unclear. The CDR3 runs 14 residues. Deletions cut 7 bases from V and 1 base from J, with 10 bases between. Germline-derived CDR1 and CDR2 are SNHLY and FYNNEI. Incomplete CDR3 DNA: TGTGCCAGCAACTATGTAGGGAACACCGGGGAG. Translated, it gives CASNYVGNTGE. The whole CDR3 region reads CASNYVGNTGELFF.

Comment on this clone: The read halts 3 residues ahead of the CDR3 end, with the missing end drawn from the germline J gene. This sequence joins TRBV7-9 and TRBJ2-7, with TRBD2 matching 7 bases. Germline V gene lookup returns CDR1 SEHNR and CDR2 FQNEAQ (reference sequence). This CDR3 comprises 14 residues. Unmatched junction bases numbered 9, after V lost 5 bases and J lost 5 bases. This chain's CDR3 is CASSQGRERDEQYF. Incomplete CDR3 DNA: TGTGCCAGCAGCCAAGGGCGGGAGCGAGACGAG.

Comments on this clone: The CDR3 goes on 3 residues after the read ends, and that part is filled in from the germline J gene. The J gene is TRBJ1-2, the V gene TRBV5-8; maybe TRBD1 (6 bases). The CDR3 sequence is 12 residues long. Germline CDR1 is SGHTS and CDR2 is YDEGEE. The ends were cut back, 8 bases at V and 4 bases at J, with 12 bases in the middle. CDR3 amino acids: CASTGPFYGYTF. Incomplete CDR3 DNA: TGTGCCAGTACAGGGCCCTTCTATGGC.

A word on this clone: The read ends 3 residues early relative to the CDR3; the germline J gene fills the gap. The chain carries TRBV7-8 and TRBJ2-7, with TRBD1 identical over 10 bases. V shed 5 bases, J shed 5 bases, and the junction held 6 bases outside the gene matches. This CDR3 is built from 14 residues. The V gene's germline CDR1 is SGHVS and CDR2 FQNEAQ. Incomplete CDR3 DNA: TGTGCCAGCAGCCTGGGGACAGGGGCCAACGAG. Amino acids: CASSLGTGANE. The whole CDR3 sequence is CASSLGTGANEQYF.

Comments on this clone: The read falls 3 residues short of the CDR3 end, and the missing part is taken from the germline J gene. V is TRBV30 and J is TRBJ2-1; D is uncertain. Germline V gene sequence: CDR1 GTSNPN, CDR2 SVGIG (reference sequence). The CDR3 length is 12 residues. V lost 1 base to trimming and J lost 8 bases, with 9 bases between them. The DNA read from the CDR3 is TGTGCCTGGAGTGCATTCCCGGATGAG. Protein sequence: CAWSAFPDE. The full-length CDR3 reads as CAWSAFPDEQFF.

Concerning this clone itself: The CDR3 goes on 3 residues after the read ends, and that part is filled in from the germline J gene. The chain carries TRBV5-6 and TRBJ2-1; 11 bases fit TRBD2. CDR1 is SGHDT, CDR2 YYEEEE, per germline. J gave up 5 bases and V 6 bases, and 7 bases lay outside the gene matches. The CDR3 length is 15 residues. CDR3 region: CASTTSGRTNNEQFF. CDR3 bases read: TGTGCCAGCACAACTAGCGGGAGAACAAACAATGAG. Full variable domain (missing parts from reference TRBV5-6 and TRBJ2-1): DAGVTQSPTHLIKTRGQQVTLRCSPKSGHDTVSWYQQALGQGPQFIFQYYEEEERQRGNFPDRFSGHQFPNYSSELNVNALLLGDSALYLCASTTSGRTNNEQFFGPGTRLTVL.